Reported below is one TCR beta chain. The naive CD8 subset, CD45RO-negative cells positively selected for CCR7, excluded terminally differentiated effector memory CD45RA+ cells. The data were taken from a study of shared clonotypes between healthy human individuals. The wider study: With ages of 18 to 49, the donors were two women and a few men.

The V gene lost 4 bases and the J gene lost 5 bases, with 17 bases spanning the gap. There are 15 residues in the CDR3. The germline V gene has CDR1 MNHEY and CDR2 SMNVEV (reference sequence). Profiling relied on immunoSEQ multiplex PCR, and the TCRdb table lists in-frame clones only, not all of them. Here the sample spans fewer than 800,000 clones, just over 90% being singletons. The chain recombines TRBV27 with TRBJ2-5; D unclear. The source of this sequence is a man younger than 40 in good health. Sequenced: naive CD8+ T cells sorted from blood. CDR3 sequence: CASSSPLTFQETQYF. The CDR3 DNA sequence: TGTGCCAGCAGTTCTCCCTTAACGTTCCAGGAGACCCAGTACTTC.